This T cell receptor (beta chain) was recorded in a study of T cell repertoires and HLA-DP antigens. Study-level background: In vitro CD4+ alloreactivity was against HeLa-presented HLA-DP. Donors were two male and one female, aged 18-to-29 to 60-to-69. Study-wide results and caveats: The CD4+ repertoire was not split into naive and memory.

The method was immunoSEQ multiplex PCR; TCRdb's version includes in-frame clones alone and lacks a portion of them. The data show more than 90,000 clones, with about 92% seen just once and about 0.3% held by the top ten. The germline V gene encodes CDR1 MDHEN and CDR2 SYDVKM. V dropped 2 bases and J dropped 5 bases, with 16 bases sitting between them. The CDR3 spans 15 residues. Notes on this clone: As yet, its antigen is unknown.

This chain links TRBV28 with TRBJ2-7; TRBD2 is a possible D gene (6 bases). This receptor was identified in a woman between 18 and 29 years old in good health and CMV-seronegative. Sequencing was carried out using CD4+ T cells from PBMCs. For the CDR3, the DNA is TGTGCCAGCAGTTTAACCGGGACGACTAGGAACGAGCAGTACTTC. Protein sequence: CASSLTGTTRNEQYF.